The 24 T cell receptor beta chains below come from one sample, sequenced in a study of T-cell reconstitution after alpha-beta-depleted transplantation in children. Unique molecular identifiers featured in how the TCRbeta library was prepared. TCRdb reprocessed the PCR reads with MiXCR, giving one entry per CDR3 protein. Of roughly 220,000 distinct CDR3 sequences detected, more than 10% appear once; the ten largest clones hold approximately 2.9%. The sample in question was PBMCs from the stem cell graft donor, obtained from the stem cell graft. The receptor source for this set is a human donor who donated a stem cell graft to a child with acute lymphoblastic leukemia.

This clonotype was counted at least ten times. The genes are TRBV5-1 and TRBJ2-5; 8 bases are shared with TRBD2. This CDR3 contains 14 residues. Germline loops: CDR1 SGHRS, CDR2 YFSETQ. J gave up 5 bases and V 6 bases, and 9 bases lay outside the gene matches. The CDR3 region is CASTHPAGDETQYF. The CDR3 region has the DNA TGCGCCAGCACTCACCCAGCGGGAGACGAGACCCAGTACTTC.

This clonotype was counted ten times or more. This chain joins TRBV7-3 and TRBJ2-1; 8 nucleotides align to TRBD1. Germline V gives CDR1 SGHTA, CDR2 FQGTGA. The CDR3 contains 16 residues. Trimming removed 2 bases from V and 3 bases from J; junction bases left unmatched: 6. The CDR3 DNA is TGTGCCAGCAGCTTAGCCGGACAGGGAGGCTACAATGAGCAGTTCTTC. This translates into CASSLAGQGGYNEQFF.

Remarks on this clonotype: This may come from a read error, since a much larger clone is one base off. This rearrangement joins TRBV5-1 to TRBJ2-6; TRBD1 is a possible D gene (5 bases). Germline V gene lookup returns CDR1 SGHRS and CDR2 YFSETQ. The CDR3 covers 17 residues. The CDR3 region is CASSLVHLTSGANGLTF. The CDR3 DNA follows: TGCGCCAGCAGCTTGGTACACCTAACCTCTGGGGCCAACGGCCTGACTTTC. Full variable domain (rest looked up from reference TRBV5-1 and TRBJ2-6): KAGVTQTPRYLIKTRGQQVTLSCSPISGHRSVSWYQQTPGQGLQFLFEYFSETQRNKGNFPGRFSGRQFSNSRSEMNVSTLELGDSALYLCASSLVHLTSGANGLTFGAGSRLTVL.

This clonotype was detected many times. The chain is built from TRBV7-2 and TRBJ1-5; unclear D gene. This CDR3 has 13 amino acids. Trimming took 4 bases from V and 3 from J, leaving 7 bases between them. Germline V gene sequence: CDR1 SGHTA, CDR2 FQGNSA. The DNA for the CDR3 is TGTGCCAGCAGCTATTCTTCCAATCAGCCCCAGCATTTT. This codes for CASSYSSNQPQHF. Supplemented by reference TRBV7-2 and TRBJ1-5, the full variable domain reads GAGVSQSPSNKVTEKGKDVELRCDPISGHTALYWYRQSLGQGLEFLIYFQGNSAPDKSGLPSDRFSAERTGGSVSTLTIQRTQQEDSAVYLCASSYSSNQPQHFGDGTRLSIL.

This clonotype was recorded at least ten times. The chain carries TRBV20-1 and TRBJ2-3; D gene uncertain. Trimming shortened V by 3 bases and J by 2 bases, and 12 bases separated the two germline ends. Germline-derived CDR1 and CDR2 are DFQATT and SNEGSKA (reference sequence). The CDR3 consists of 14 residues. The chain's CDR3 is CSARVSANTDTQYF. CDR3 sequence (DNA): TGCAGTGCTAGGGTGTCCGCAAACACAGATACGCAGTATTTT.

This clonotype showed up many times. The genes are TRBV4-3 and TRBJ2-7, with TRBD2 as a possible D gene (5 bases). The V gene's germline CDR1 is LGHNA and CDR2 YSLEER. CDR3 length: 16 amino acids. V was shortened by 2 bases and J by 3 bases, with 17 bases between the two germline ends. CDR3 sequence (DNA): TGCGCCAGCAGCCAATCGGTCGGGGAATGGGACTACGAGCAGTACTTC. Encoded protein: CASSQSVGEWDYEQYF.

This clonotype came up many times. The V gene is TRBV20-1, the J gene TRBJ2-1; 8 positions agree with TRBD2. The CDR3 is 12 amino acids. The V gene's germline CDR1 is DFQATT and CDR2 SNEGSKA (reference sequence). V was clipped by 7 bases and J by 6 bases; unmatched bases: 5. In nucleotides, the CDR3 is TGCAGTGTCGCAGCGGGAGCCAATGAGCAGTTCTTC. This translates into CSVAAGANEQFF.

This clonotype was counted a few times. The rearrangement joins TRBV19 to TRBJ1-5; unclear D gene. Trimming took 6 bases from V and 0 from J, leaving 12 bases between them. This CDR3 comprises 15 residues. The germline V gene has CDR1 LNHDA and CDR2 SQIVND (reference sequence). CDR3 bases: TGTGCCAGTAGATCCGTCGGGTATAGCAATCAGCCCCAGCATTTT. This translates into CASRSVGYSNQPQHF.

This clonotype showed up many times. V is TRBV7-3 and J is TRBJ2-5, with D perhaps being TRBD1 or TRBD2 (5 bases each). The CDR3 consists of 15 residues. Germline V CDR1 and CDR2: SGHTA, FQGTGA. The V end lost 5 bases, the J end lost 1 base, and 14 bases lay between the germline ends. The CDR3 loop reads CASSRLGAGQETQYF. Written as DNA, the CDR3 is TGTGCCAGCAGCCGCCTCGGGGCAGGCCAAGAGACCCAGTACTTC.

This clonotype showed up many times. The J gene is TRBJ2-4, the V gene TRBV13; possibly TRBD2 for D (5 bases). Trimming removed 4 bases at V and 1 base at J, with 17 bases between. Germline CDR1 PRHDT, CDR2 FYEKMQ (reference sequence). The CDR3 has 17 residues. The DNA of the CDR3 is TGTGCCAGCAGCTCTTGGCTGGGAGCGCCGGCCAAAAACATTCAGTACTTC. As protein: CASSSWLGAPAKNIQYF.

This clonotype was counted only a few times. CDR3 coding DNA: TGTGCCAGCAGCTTATGGACAGGGGCGGACACTGAAGCTTTCTTT. It translates to CASSLWTGADTEAFF. The chain joins TRBV7-9 to TRBJ1-1; 9 bases are a match to TRBD1. CDR3 length: 15 residues. In germline, CDR1 is SEHNR, CDR2 FQNEAQ (reference sequence). V lost 2 bases to trimming and J lost 3 bases; unmatched junction nucleotides: 4.

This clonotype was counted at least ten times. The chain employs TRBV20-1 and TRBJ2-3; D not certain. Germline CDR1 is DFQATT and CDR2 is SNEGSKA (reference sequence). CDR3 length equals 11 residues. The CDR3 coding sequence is TGCCGCGTTTCTAGCACAGATACGCAGTATTTT. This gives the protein CRVSSTDTQYF.

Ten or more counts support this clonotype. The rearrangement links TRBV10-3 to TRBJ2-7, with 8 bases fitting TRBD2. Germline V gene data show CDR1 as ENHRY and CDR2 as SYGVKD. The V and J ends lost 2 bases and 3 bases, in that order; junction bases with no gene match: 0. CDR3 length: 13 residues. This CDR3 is CAISESGSYEQYF. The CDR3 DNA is TGTGCCATCAGTGAGAGCGGGAGCTACGAGCAGTACTTC.

The CDR3 sequence: CASSLALGGSYEQYF. DNA for the CDR3: TGTGCCAGCAGCTTAGCGTTGGGGGGCTCGTACGAGCAGTACTTC. The rearrangement joins TRBV7-7 to TRBJ2-7, with D tentatively TRBD1 or TRBD2 (6 bases each). CDR1 and CDR2 (germline): SSHAT, FNYEAQ (reference sequence). The length of the CDR3 is 15 residues. Trimming left V 0 bases short and J 4 bases short, with 13 bases between.

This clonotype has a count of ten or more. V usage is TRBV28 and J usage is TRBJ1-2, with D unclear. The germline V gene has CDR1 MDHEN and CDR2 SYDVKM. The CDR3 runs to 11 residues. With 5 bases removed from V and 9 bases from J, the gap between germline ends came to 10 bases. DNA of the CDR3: TGTGCCAGCAGTAATTATGGGAGCTACACCTTC. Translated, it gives CASSNYGSYTF.

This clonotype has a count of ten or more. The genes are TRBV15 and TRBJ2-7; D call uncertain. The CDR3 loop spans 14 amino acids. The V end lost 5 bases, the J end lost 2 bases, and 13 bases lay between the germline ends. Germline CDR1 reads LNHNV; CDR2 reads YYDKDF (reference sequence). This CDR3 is CATSPRLQTYEQYF. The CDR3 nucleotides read TGTGCCACCAGCCCCCGTCTCCAGACCTACGAGCAGTACTTC.

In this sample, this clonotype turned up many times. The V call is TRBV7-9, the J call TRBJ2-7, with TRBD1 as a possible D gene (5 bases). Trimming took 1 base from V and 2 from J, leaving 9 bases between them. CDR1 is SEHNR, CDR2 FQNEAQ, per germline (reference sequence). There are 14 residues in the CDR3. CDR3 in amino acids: CASSLGPGPYEQYF. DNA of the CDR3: TGTGCCAGCAGCTTAGGCCCAGGGCCCTACGAGCAGTACTTC.

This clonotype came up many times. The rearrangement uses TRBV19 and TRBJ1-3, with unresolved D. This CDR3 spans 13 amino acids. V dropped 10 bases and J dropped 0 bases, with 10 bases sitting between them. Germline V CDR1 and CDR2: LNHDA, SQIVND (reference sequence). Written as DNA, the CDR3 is TGTGCCACCACAGAGCGCTCTGGAAACACCATATATTTT. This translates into CATTERSGNTIYF.

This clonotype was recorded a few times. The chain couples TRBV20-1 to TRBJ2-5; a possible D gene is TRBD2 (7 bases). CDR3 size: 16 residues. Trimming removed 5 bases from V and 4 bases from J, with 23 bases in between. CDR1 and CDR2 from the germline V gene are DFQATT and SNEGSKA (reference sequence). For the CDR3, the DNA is TGCAGTGCTCCGAGATTGGGGGGGGGCCGCAGAGAGACCCAGTACTTC. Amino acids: CSAPRLGGGRRETQYF.

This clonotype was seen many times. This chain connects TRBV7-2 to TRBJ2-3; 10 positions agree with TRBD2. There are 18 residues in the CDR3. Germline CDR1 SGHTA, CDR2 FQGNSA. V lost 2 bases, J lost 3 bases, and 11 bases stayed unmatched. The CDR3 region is CASSLRGSGGSGTDTQYF. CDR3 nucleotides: TGTGCCAGCAGCTTAAGAGGTAGCGGGGGGAGTGGTACAGATACGCAGTATTTT.

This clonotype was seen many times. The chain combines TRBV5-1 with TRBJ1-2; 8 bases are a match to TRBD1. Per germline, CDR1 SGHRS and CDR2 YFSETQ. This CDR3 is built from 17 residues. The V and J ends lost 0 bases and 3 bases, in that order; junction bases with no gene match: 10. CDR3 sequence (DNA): TGCGCCAGCAGCTTGGGATGGACAGGGCCCTCCTACTATGGCTACACCTTC. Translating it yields CASSLGWTGPSYYGYTF.

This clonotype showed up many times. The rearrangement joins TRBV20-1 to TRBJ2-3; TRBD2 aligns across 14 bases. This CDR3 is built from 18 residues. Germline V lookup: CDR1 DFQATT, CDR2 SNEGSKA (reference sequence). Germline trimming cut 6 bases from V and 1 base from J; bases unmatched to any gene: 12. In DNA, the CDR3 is TGCAGTGCGAGAAGAGGGACTAGCGGGAGTGACCGCACAGATACGCAGTATTTT. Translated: CSARRGTSGSDRTDTQYF.

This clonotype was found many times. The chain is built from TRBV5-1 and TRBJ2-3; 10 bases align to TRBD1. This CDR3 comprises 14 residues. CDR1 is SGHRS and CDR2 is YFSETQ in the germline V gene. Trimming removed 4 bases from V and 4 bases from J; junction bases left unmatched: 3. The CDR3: CASSLGTGADTQYF. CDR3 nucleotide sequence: TGCGCCAGCAGCCTCGGGACAGGGGCAGATACGCAGTATTTT.

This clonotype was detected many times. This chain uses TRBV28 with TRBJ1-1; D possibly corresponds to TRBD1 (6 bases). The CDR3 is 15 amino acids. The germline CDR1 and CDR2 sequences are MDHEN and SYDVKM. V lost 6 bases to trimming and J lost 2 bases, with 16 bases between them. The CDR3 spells CASRPLTGFNTEAFF. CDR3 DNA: TGTGCCAGCAGGCCCCTAACAGGGTTCAACACTGAAGCTTTCTTT.